One sample yielded the 13 T cell receptor beta chains listed below, sequenced in a study of blood T cell repertoires in COVID-19. Sequencing used immunoSEQ multiplex PCR; TCRdb keeps in-frame clones, though not all of them. The sample lists about 34,000 clones, roughly 78% occurring once. What was sequenced was peripheral blood. The origin of the receptors is a woman between 65 and 79 years old with acute or convalescent COVID-19.

The chain combines TRBV11-2 with TRBJ2-3; 13 bases are shared with TRBD2. The CDR3 has 15 residues. V shed 5 bases, J shed 6 bases, and the junction held 5 bases outside the gene matches. CDR1 SGHAT and CDR2 FQNNGV come from the germline V gene. The CDR3 DNA follows: TGTGCCAGCAGCCCCGGACTAGCGGGAGAGGATACGCAGTATTTT. It translates to CASSPGLAGEDTQYF.

This rearrangement joins TRBV12-3 or TRBV12-4 to TRBJ2-1; D unresolved. CDR3 length: 13 amino acids. Between the trimmed V and J ends, which lost 10 bases and 5 bases, there was a span of 15 bases. The CDR3 spells CAIQFGGNNEQFF. The DNA of the CDR3 is TGTGCCATCCAGTTTGGCGGAAACAATGAGCAGTTCTTC.

The J gene is TRBJ2-6, the V gene TRBV15, with D possibly being TRBD1 (5 bases). This CDR3 contains 16 residues. The V gene lost 4 bases and the J gene lost 1 base, with 11 bases spanning the gap. Germline CDR1 is LNHNV and CDR2 is YYDKDF (reference sequence). The CDR3 spells CATSIHRNSGANVLTF. In DNA form, the CDR3 reads TGTGCCACCAGCATCCACAGGAATTCTGGGGCCAACGTCCTGACTTTC.

The gene calls are TRBV2 and TRBJ2-7, with 10 bases that match TRBD2. This CDR3 region has 14 residues. Germline CDR1 reads SNHLY; CDR2 reads FYNNEI. Germline trimming cut 7 bases from V and 9 bases from J; bases unmatched to any gene: 12. The CDR3 DNA reads as TGTGCCAGCACCAGGGCGGCTAGCGGGAGCACGCAGTACTTC. It encodes CASTRAASGSTQYF.

V and J are TRBV6-5 and TRBJ1-2; 8 bases line up with TRBD1. Per germline, CDR1 MNHEY and CDR2 SVGAGI. CDR3 size: 15 residues. V dropped 9 bases and J dropped 0; count of bases not matched to a gene: 9. The CDR3 spells CARQPQGDSNYGYTF. The CDR3 DNA follows: TGTGCCAGGCAGCCACAGGGGGATTCTAACTATGGCTACACCTTC.

This clone was detected only a few times. The CDR3 nucleotides are TGTGCCAGCAGCCGCTCTAGCGGGAGTAATGTCGGGGAGCTGTTTTTT. This sequence encodes CASSRSSGSNVGELFF. V and J are TRBV7-6 and TRBJ2-2; 10 bases are shared with TRBD2. V was pared by 5 bases and J by 7 bases, with 10 bases of the junction left unmatched. The CDR3 has 16 residues. CDR1 is SGHVS and CDR2 is FNYEAQ in the germline V gene.

The genes are TRBV28 and TRBJ1-1, with TRBD1 identical over 7 bases. Trimming took 4 bases from V and 3 from J; bases not matched to a gene: 8. Germline CDR1 is MDHEN and CDR2 is SYDVKM. The CDR3 has 15 residues. The CDR3 DNA reads as TGTGCCAGCAGTTCCCCTCGGCAGGGGGACACTGAAGCTTTCTTT. Its protein is CASSSPRQGDTEAFF.

This sequence joins TRBV2 and TRBJ2-1; TRBD2 is a possible D gene (5 bases). The CDR3 sequence is 13 residues long. Germline V lookup: CDR1 SNHLY, CDR2 FYNNEI. Trimming stripped 2 bases from V and 4 bases from J, with 6 bases between. The CDR3: CASSELAYNEQFF. CDR3 nucleotides: TGTGCCAGCAGTGAACTAGCATACAATGAGCAGTTCTTC.

V usage is TRBV19 and J usage is TRBJ2-2, with TRBD2 matching over 11 bases. With 7 bases clipped from V and 3 bases from J, the junction kept 4 bases outside the gene matches. This CDR3 spans 15 amino acids. Germline V gene sequence: CDR1 LNHDA, CDR2 SQIVND (reference sequence). Here the CDR3 reads CASKGTSGYTGELFF. The CDR3 DNA follows: TGTGCCAGTAAAGGGACTAGCGGATACACCGGGGAGCTGTTTTTT. The complete variable domain, with remaining parts taken from reference TRBV19 and TRBJ2-2, reads DGGITQSPKYLFRKEGQNVTLSCEQNLNHDAMYWYRQDPGQGLRLIYYSQIVNDFQKGDIAEGYSVSREKKESFPLTVTSAQKNPTAFYLCASKGTSGYTGELFFGEGSRLTVL.

The chain combines TRBV5-1 with TRBJ2-1, with a tentative D call TRBD2 (6 bases). Trimming stripped 1 base from V and 8 bases from J, with 7 bases between. Germline V gene data show CDR1 as SGHRS and CDR2 as YFSETQ. This CDR3 has 12 amino acids. The CDR3 DNA is TGCGCCAGCAGCTTGTGGGGGGATGAGCAGTTCTTC. Protein product: CASSLWGDEQFF.

This clone has a single count. This chain uses TRBV5-6 with TRBJ2-1; 7 nucleotides align to TRBD2. This CDR3 comprises 15 residues. Germline V CDR1 and CDR2: SGHDT, YYEEEE. The J segment lost 4 bases and the V segment lost 0 bases, leaving 4 bases of the junction unmatched. This chain's CDR3 is CASSLGLAEYNEQFF. CDR3 bases: TGTGCCAGCAGCTTGGGACTAGCCGAGTACAATGAGCAGTTCTTC.

CDR3 DNA sequence: TGTGCCAGCAGTTCACCAGGCCTGGGTCGTAATTCACCCCTCCACTTT. Translating gives CASSSPGLGRNSPLHF. The chain combines TRBV6-5 with TRBJ1-6; D unclear. The CDR3 has 16 amino acids. The V gene lost 4 bases and the J gene lost 6 bases, with 16 bases spanning the gap. The germline CDR1 and CDR2 sequences are MNHEY and SVGAGI.

The chain uses TRBV11-2 and TRBJ1-2, with D tentatively TRBD1 (6 bases). CDR3 length: 15 amino acids. CDR1 SGHAT and CDR2 FQNNGV come from the germline V gene. V lost 4 bases, J lost 2 bases, and 14 bases lay in between. CDR3 sequence: CASSSQIQGNYGYTF. CDR3 bases: TGTGCCAGCAGCTCCCAGATCCAGGGGAACTATGGCTACACCTTC.